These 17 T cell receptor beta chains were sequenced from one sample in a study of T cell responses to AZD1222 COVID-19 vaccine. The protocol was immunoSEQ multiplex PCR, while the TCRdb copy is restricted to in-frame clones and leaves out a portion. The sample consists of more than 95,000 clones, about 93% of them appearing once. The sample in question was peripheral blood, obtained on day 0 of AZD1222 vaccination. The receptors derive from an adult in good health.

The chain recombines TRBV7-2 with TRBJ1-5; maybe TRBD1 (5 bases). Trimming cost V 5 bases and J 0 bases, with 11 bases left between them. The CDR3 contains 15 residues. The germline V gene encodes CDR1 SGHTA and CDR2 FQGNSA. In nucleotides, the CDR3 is TGTGCCAGCAGCGAGACAGATTATAGCAATCAGCCCCAGCATTTT. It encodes CASSETDYSNQPQHF.

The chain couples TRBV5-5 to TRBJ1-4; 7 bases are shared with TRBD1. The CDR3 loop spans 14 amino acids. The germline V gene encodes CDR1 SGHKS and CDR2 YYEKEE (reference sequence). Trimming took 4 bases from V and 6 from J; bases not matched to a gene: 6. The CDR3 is CASSPTGQDEKLFF. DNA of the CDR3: TGTGCCAGCAGCCCGACAGGGCAGGATGAAAAACTGTTTTTT.

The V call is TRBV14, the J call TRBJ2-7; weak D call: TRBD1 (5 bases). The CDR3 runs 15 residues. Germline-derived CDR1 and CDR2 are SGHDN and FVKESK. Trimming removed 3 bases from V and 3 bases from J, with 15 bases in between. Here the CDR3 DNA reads TGTGCCAGCAGCCACTTTGGACACTCAGGCTACGAGCAGTACTTC. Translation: CASSHFGHSGYEQYF.

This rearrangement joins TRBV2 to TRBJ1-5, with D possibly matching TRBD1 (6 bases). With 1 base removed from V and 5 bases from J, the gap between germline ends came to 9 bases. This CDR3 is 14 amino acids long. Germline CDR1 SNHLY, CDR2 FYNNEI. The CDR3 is CASSEGGGHQPQHF. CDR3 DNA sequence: TGTGCCAGCAGTGAAGGTGGGGGCCATCAGCCCCAGCATTTT.

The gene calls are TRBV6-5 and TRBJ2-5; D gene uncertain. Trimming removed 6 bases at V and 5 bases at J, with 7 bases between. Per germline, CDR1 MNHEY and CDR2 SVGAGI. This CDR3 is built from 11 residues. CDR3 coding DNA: TGTGCCAGCAGCTCCAGCGAGACCCAGTACTTC. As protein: CASSSSETQYF.

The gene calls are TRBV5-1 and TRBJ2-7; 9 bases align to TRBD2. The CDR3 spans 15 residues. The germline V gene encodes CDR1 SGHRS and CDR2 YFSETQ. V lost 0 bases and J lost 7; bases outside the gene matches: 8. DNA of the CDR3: TGCGCCAGCAGCTTGGTATCTAGCGGGGAGAGGGAGCAGTACTTC. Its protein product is CASSLVSSGEREQYF.

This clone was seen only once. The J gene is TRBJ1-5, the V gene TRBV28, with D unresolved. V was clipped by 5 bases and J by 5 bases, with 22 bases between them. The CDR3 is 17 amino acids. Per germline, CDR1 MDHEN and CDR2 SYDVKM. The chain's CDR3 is CASSVIGLREKDQPQHF. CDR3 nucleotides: TGTGCCAGCAGTGTAATTGGTTTGAGGGAGAAGGATCAGCCCCAGCATTTT.

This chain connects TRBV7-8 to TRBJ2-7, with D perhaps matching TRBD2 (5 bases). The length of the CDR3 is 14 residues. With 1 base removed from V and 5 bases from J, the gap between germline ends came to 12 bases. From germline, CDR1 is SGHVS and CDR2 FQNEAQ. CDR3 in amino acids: CASSLDLGDNEQYF. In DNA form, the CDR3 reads TGTGCCAGCAGCTTAGACCTGGGAGATAACGAGCAGTACTTC.

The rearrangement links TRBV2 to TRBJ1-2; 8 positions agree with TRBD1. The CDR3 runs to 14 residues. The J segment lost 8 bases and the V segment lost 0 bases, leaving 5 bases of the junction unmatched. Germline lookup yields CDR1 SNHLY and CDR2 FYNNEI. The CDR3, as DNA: TGTGCCAGCAGTGAAGCCCTCGACAGGGGAGGCTACACCTTC. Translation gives CASSEALDRGGYTF.

The CDR3 DNA is TGCGCCAGCAGTCACGGACAGGGCCTAAACACTGAAGCTTTCTTT. Its protein product is CASSHGQGLNTEAFF. The chain joins TRBV23-1 to TRBJ1-1; 8 bases agree with TRBD1. TRBV23-1 is designated an ORF whose function remains uncertain. The V and J ends lost 3 bases and 2 bases, in that order; junction bases with no gene match: 5. There are 15 residues in the CDR3.

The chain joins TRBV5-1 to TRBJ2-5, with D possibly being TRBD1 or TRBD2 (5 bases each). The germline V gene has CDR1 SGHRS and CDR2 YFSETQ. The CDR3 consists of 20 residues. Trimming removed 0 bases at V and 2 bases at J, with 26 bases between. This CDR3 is CASSLEMGTGRGGIQETQYF. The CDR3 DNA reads TGCGCCAGCAGCTTGGAAATGGGGACGGGGCGAGGAGGCATACAAGAGACCCAGTACTTC. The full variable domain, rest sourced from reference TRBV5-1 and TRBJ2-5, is KAGVTQTPRYLIKTRGQQVTLSCSPISGHRSVSWYQQTPGQGLQFLFEYFSETQRNKGNFPGRFSGRQFSNSRSEMNVSTLELGDSALYLCASSLEMGTGRGGIQETQYFGPGTRLLVL.

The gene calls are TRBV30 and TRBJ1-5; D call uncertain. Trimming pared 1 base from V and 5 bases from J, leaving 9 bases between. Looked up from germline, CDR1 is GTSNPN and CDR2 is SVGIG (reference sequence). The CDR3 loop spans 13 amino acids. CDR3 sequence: CAWSGSGDQPQHF. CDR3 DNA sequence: TGTGCCTGGAGTGGAAGCGGGGATCAGCCCCAGCATTTT.

The CDR3: CASSVVEGRGYGYTF. Here the CDR3 DNA reads TGTGCCAGCTCAGTGGTGGAGGGACGGGGCTATGGCTACACCTTC. This sequence joins TRBV18 and TRBJ1-2; D might be TRBD1 (5 bases). CDR1 KGHSH and CDR2 LQKENI come from the germline V gene. Trimming removed 5 bases from V and 4 bases from J, with 17 bases in between. The CDR3 runs to 15 residues.

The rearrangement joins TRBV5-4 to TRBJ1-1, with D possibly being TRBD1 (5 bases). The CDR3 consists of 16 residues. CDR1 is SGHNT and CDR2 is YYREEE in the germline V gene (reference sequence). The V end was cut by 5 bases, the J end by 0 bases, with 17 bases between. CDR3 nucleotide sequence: TGTGCCAGCAGTGTGGGGCCGAGGGCCCTGAACACTGAAGCTTTCTTT. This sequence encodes CASSVGPRALNTEAFF.

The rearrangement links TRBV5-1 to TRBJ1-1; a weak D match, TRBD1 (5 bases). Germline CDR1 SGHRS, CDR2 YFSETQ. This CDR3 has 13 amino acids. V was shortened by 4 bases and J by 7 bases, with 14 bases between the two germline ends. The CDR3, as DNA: TGCGCCAGCAGCATTCGGGGGTATGGTGAAGCTTTCTTT. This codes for CASSIRGYGEAFF.

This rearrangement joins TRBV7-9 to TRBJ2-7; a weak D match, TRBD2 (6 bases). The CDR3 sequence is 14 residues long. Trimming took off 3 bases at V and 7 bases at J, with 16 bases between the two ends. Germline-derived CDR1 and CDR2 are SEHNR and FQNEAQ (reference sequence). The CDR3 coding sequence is TGTGCCAGCAGCTTCCGGGACTTACAGAAGGAGCAGTACTTC. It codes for CASSFRDLQKEQYF.

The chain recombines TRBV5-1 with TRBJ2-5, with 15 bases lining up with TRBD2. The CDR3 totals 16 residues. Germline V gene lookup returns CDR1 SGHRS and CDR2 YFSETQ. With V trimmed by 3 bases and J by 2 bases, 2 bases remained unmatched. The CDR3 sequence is CASSWGTSGRQETQYF. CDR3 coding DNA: TGCGCCAGCAGCTGGGGGACTAGCGGGAGGCAAGAGACCCAGTACTTC.